The clone carrying this T cell receptor beta chain was counted once. Its antigen is undetermined. The germline CDR1 and CDR2 sequences are SQVTM and ANQGSEA. The CDR3 has 13 residues. Trimming shortened V by 3 bases and J by 1 base, and 9 bases separated the two germline ends. Profiled with immunoSEQ multiplex PCR; TCRdb holds only in-frame clones, not every one. Of about 1 million clones in the sample, more than 60% were seen once. This sample was included in a study of shared clonotypes between healthy human individuals. Study conclusions and caveats: Few donors limited the genetic and exposure-history diversity represented.

Sequenced input: memory CD4+ T cells sorted from blood. Subset of the sample: CD45RA-negative fraction. The chain has TRBV29-1 and TRBJ1-1; D not certain. This clonotype was obtained from a man aged 18-30 years in good health. The CDR3, as DNA: TGCAGCGTTGATCGGAACGGGAACACTGAAGCTTTCTTT. As protein: CSVDRNGNTEAFF.